These T cell receptor beta chains were read from a single sample in a study of OX40 agonist ivuxolimab in advanced cancers. The data were produced by immunoSEQ multiplex PCR, yet TCRdb's version contains in-frame clones alone and is incomplete. The table has 35,000 to 40,000 clones, around 93% seen once. Material: CD4+ or CD8+ T cells sorted from blood, obtained in a trial of the OX40 agonist ivuxolimab. The source of these receptors is an adult with an advanced solid tumor such as melanoma, head and neck, liver or kidney cancer. Each CDR3 is given with its conserved first and last residue. The D gene is left open where the match is weak. Clone size appears in some rows only: once, few, many, or a class for an expanded clone.

.	.	TRBV7-8	TRBJ1-5	CASSLALGEVGQPQHF	TGTGCCAGCAGCTTAGCGCTAGGGGAGGTGGGTCAGCCCCAGCATTTT
TRBD1	.	TRBV14	TRBJ2-1	CASSWGQGNEQFF	TGTGCCAGCAGCTGGGGACAGGGGAATGAGCAGTTCTTC
.	once	TRBV19	TRBJ2-1	CASSVNYNEQFF	TGTGCCAGTAGTGTTAACTACAATGAGCAGTTCTTC
.	.	TRBV29-1	TRBJ1-1	CSVEGNRWGAFF	TGCAGCGTTGAGGGTAACAGATGGGGCGCTTTCTTT
TRBD2	.	TRBV4-3	TRBJ2-1	CASSSGTSLLNEQFF	TGCGCCAGCAGCTCCGGGACTAGCCTGTTGAATGAGCAGTTCTTC
TRBD1	once	TRBV6-4	TRBJ1-5	CASERGQPDQPQHF	TGTGCCAGCGAAAGGGGACAGCCAGACCAGCCCCAGCATTTT
TRBD1	.	TRBV6-6	TRBJ2-7	CASRRTGGLYEQYF	TGTGCCAGCAGGAGGACAGGGGGTCTTTACGAGCAGTACTTC
.	.	TRBV6-1	TRBJ2-1	CASSELGSVDNEQFF	TGTGCCAGCAGTGAATTGGGTAGTGTAGACAATGAGCAGTTCTTC
.	.	TRBV4-1	TRBJ2-2	CASSQHRARGTGELFF	TGCGCCAGCAGCCAGCACAGGGCCCGGGGGACCGGGGAGCTGTTTTTT
.	.	TRBV7-9	TRBJ1-4	CASSFGEGEANEKLFF	TGTGCCAGCAGCTTCGGTGAGGGGGAGGCTAATGAAAAACTGTTTTTT
.	medium-sized	TRBV13	TRBJ2-5	CASSHKITREETQYF	TGTGCCAGCAGCCACAAGATTACAAGGGAAGAGACCCAGTACTTC
.	.	TRBV10-3	TRBJ1-5	CAISEYGEGKNQPQHF	TGTGCCATCAGTGAATATGGGGAAGGGAAGAATCAGCCCCAGCATTTT
.	once	TRBV6-5	TRBJ1-5	CASSTGRTVQPQHF	TGTGCCAGCAGTACCGGAAGGACAGTTCAGCCCCAGCATTTT
TRBD1	.	TRBV4-1	TRBJ2-1	CASSPTGSSYNEQFF	TGCGCCAGCAGCCCGACAGGGAGCTCCTACAATGAGCAGTTCTTC
.	.	TRBV27	TRBJ1-5	CASSPEGNQPQHF	TGTGCCAGCAGCCCGGAGGGCAATCAGCCCCAGCATTTT
.	once	TRBV28	TRBJ2-7	CASSLRKEQYF	TGTGCCAGCAGTCTTCGGAAGGAGCAGTACTTC
.	.	TRBV11-2	TRBJ2-5	CASSPRHETQYF	TGTGCCAGCAGCCCCCGTCACGAGACCCAGTACTTC
TRBD2	.	TRBV7-9	TRBJ2-3	CASSSHRGEGTDTQYF	TGTGCCAGCAGCTCCCACCGGGGGGAAGGCACAGATACGCAGTATTTT